Below are 4 T cell receptor beta chains sequenced from a single sample in a study of blood T cells in healthy people across ages. Through a sample-barcoded 5' primer and a J-beta primer mix, a second PCR was run for roughly 6 to 12 cycles. TCRdb re-derived calls from the 5' RACE reads in MiXCR, one entry per CDR3 protein. The table records about 640,000 distinct CDR3 sequences, under 65% of them present only once. Sequencing was done on a sample of blood. The receptors originated from a man aged 55-75 years in good health.

This chain's CDR3 is CAISGSHDNEQFF. CDR3 DNA: TGTGCCATCAGTGGGTCACACGACAATGAGCAGTTCTTC. V and J are TRBV10-3 and TRBJ2-1; D is unclear. CDR3 length: 13 residues. Between the trimmed V and J ends, which lost 4 bases and 5 bases, there was a span of 9 bases. Germline V gene lookup returns CDR1 ENHRY and CDR2 SYGVKD.

The genes are TRBV5-1 and TRBJ2-3, with TRBD1 as a possible D gene (6 bases). Germline CDR1 and CDR2: SGHRS and YFSETQ. V was trimmed by 4 bases and J by 5 bases, leaving 14 bases between them. This CDR3 has 14 residues. This CDR3 is CASSPDQGRDTQYF. Written as DNA, the CDR3 is TGCGCCAGCAGCCCTGACCAGGGGAGAGATACGCAGTATTTT.

The J gene is TRBJ2-3, the V gene TRBV20-1; weak D call: TRBD1 (7 bases). The CDR3 length is 14 residues. Germline V gene data show CDR1 as DFQATT and CDR2 as SNEGSKA (reference sequence). Trimming stripped 1 base from V and 5 bases from J, with 13 bases between. In DNA form, the CDR3 reads TGCAGTGCTAGAGTGGCAGGGGGGAAAGATACGCAGTATTTT. It translates to CSARVAGGKDTQYF.

J is TRBJ1-2 and V is TRBV2, with D possibly TRBD1 on 5 matching bases. Trimming shortened V by 6 bases and J by 2 bases, and 10 bases separated the two germline ends. Germline values: CDR1 SNHLY, CDR2 FYNNEI. The CDR3 runs to 13 residues. The CDR3 loop is CASSVTVNYGYTF. The CDR3 DNA sequence: TGTGCCAGCAGCGTGACAGTAAACTATGGCTACACCTTC.